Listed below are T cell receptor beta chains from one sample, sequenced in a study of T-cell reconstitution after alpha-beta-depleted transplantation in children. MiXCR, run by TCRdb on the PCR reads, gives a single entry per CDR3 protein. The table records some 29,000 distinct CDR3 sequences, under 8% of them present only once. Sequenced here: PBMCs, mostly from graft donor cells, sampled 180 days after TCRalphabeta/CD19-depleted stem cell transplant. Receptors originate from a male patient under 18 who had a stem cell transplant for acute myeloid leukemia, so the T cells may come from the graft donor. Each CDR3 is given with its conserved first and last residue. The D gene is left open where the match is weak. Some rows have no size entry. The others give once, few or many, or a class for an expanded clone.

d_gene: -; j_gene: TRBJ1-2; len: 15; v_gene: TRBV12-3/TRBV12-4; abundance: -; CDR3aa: CASSPPDPRRYGYTF; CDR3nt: TGTGCCAGCAGCCCTCCGGATCCACGGCGCTATGGCTACACCTTC
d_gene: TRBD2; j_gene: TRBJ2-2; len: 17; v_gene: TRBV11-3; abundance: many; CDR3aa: CASGGGDRIANTGELFF; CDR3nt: TGTGCTTCGGGGGGAGGGGACCGTATAGCGAACACCGGGGAGCTGTTTTTT
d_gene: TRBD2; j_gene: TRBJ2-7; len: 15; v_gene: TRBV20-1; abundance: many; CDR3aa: CSARDLQAGGPEQYF; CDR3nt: TGCAGTGCTAGAGATCTCCAAGCGGGAGGGCCCGAGCAGTACTTC
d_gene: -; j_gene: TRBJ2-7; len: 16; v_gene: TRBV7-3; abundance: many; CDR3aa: CASSLRGAYSSYEQYF; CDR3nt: TGTGCCAGCAGCCTGAGGGGGGCGTATAGCTCCTACGAGCAGTACTTC
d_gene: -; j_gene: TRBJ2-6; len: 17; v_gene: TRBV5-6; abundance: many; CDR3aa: CASSFVSAHSGANVLTF; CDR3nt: TGTGCCAGCAGCTTCGTCAGCGCACACTCTGGGGCCAACGTCCTGACTTTC
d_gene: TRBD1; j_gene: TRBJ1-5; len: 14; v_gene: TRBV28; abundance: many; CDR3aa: CASRSGGQVQPQHF; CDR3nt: TGTGCCAGCAGGTCAGGGGGCCAGGTTCAGCCCCAGCATTTT
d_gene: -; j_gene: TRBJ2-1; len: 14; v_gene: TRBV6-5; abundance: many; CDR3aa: CASSSAGVWDEQFF; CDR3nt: TGTGCCAGCAGTTCGGCAGGGGTTTGGGATGAGCAGTTCTTC
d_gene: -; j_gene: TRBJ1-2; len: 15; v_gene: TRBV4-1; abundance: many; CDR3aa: CASSPNPGQSYGYTF; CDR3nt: TGCGCCAGCAGTCCGAATCCCGGACAGTCCTATGGCTACACCTTC
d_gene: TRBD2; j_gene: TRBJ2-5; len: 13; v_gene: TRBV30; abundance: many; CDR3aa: CAWSVLAGETQYF; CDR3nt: TGTGCCTGGAGTGTACTAGCGGGAGAGACCCAGTACTTC
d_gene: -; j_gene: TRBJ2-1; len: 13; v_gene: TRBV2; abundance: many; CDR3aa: CASSAEAYNEQFF; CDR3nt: TGTGCCAGCAGCGCGGAGGCCTACAATGAGCAGTTCTTC
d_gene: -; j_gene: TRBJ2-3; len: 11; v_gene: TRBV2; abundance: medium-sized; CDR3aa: CASSLTDTQYF; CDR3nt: TGTGCCAGCAGCTTAACAGATACGCAGTATTTT
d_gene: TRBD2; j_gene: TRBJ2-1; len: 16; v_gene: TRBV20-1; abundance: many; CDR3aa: CSASLISGGASNEQFF; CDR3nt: TGCAGTGCCTCTTTAATTAGCGGGGGGGCATCCAATGAGCAGTTCTTC
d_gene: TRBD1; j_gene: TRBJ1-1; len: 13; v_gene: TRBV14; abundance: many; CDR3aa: CASSSGGNTEAFF; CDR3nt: TGTGCCAGCAGCTCAGGGGGAAACACTGAAGCTTTCTTT
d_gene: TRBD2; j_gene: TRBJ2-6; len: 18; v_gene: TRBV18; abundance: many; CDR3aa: CASSPIEAGASGANVLTF; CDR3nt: TGTGCCAGCTCACCAATTGAAGCGGGAGCTTCAGGGGCCAACGTCCTGACTTTC
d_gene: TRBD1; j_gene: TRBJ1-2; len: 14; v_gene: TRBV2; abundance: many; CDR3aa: CASSRQGADYGYTF; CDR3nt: TGTGCCAGCAGTCGACAGGGGGCGGACTATGGCTACACCTTC
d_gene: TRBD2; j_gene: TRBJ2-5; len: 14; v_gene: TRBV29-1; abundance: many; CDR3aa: CSVAASGSLETQYF; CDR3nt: TGCAGCGTTGCGGCTAGCGGGAGCCTGGAGACCCAGTACTTC
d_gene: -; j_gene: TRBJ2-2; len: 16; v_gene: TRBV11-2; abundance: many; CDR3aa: CASSLIRSANTGELFF; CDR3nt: TGTGCCAGCAGCTTAATTCGCAGCGCGAACACCGGGGAGCTGTTTTTT
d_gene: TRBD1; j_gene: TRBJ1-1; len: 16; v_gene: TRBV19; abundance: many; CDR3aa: CASSVSRDRANTEAFF; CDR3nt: TGTGCCAGTAGTGTCTCCCGGGACAGGGCGAACACTGAAGCTTTCTTT
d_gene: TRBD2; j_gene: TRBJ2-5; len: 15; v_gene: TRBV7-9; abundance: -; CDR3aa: CASSPGVAGDETQYF; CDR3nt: TGTGCCAGCAGCCCCGGGGTAGCGGGAGACGAGACCCAGTACTTC
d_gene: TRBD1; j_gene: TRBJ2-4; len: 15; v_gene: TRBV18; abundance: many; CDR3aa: CASSPPDRARNIQYF; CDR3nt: TGTGCCAGCTCACCACCGGACAGGGCAAGGAACATTCAGTACTTC
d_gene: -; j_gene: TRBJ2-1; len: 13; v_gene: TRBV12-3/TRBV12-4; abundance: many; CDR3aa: CASSLVPSLGQFF; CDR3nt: TGTGCCAGCAGTTTAGTCCCGTCACTGGGGCAGTTCTTC
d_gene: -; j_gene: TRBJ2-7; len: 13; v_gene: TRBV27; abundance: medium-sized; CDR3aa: CASSFRGTYEQYF; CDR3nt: TGTGCCAGCAGTTTCAGGGGTACCTACGAGCAGTACTTC
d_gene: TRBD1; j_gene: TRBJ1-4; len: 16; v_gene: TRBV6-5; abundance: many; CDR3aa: CASSYGTGIGNEKLFF; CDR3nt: TGTGCCAGCAGTTACGGGACAGGGATCGGTAATGAAAAACTGTTTTTT
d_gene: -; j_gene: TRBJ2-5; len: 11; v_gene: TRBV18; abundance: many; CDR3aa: CASSPSETQYF; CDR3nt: TGTGCCAGCTCACCGTCAGAGACCCAGTACTTC
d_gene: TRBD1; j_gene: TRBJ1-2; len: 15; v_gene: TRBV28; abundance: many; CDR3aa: CASSASDRAGYGYTF; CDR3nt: TGTGCCAGCAGCGCTTCGGACAGGGCGGGATATGGCTACACCTTC
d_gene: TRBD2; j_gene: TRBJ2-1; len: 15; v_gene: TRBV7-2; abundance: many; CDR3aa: CASSSSGTWGGEQFF; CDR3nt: TGTGCCAGCAGCTCCTCCGGGACTTGGGGGGGGGAGCAGTTCTTC
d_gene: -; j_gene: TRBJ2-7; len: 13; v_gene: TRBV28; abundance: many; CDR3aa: CATRDPSSYEQYF; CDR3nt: TGTGCCACCCGGGACCCCAGCTCCTACGAGCAGTACTTC
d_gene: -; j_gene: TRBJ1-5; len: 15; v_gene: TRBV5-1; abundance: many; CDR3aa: CASSLDRGSNQPQHF; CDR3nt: TGCGCCAGCAGCTTGGACAGAGGCAGCAATCAGCCCCAGCATTTT
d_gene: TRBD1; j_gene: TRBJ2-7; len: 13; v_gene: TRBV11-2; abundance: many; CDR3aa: CASSLRTGVEQYF; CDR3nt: TGTGCCAGCAGCTTACGTACAGGGGTCGAGCAGTACTTC
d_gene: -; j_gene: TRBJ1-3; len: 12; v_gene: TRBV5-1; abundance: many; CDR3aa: CASSPLGNTIYF; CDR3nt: TGCGCCAGTAGCCCCCTCGGAAACACCATATATTTT
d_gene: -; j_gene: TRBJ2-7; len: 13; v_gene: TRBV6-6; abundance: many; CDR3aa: CASIPPDSYEQYF; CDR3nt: TGTGCCAGCATACCGCCGGACTCCTACGAGCAGTACTTC
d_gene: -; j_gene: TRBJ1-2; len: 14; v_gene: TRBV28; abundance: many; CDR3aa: CASSLSASYYGYTF; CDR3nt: TGTGCCAGCAGTTTATCCGCGAGCTACTATGGCTACACCTTC